This T cell receptor beta chain was identified during a study of T cells in Graves' hyperthyroidism and ophthalmopathy. Inclusion characteristics of ophthalmopathy patients comprised a Clinical Activity Score of at least 3, a NOSPECS grade of at least 4, and duration under 3 months. The CDR3 runs 14 residues. Germline-derived CDR1 and CDR2 are DFQATT and SNEGSKA (reference sequence). V trimming: 6 bases; J trimming: 4 bases; junction bases outside the gene matches: 5. Amplification of TCR beta CDR3 regions used RNA as the template. The HTBI primer set drove a first-round RT-PCR of the TCR CDR3. Via MiXCR, TCRdb re-called the multiplex PCR reads, giving one row per CDR3 protein. The table has more than 500,000 distinct CDR3 sequences, about 15% seen once. This clonotype was found many times.

J is TRBJ2-7 and V is TRBV20-1, with 14 positions matching TRBD2. Sequencing was done on a sample of blood. The TCR sequence derives from a woman aged 40 to 49 with Graves' ophthalmopathy. The CDR3 DNA follows: TGCAGTGCCACCGGGACTAGCGGGAGTTACGAGCAGTACTTC. It is translated as CSATGTSGSYEQYF.